These 8 T cell receptor beta chains share one sample of origin, sequenced in a study of blood T cell repertoires in COVID-19. Assay used: immunoSEQ multiplex PCR; TCRdb lists only in-frame clones, some missing. The profile covers roughly 69,000 clones, with 65% to 80% appearing a single time and approximately 5.3% taken by the ten largest. The sample was peripheral blood. The receptors here all came from a human donor in a cohort sampled during active COVID-19.

The rearrangement links TRBV28 to TRBJ2-7; 9 bases are a match to TRBD1. V gave up 8 bases and J gave up 2 bases; unmatched junction bases: 4. This CDR3 contains 13 residues. Germline V gene sequence: CDR1 MDHEN, CDR2 SYDVKM. The CDR3 coding sequence is TGTGCCAGCCGCGGGACAGGGCCCTACGAGCAGTACTTC. Protein: CASRGTGPYEQYF.

This chain connects TRBV5-4 to TRBJ2-5; D is perhaps TRBD2 (6 bases). CDR3 length: 14 residues. Looked up from germline, CDR1 is SGHNT and CDR2 is YYREEE (reference sequence). With 1 base removed from V and 2 bases from J, the gap between germline ends came to 9 bases. The CDR3 nucleotides are TGTGCCAGCAGCTTGAATCGGGGGCAAGAGACCCAGTACTTC. Its translation: CASSLNRGQETQYF.

The V call is TRBV5-6, the J call TRBJ2-4; D is ambiguous. Germline V gives CDR1 SGHDT, CDR2 YYEEEE. This CDR3 spans 13 amino acids. The V end was cut by 4 bases, the J end by 5 bases, with 10 bases between. CDR3 DNA sequence: TGTGCCAGCAGCAGAGACACCCAAAACATTCAGTACTTC. Its protein is CASSRDTQNIQYF.

This clone was observed a handful of times. The V and J genes are TRBV28 and TRBJ2-7, with D possibly TRBD2 on 7 matching bases. Germline V lookup: CDR1 MDHEN, CDR2 SYDVKM. V shed 9 bases and J shed 2 bases, with 26 bases lying between them. The CDR3 sequence is 17 residues long. CDR3 DNA sequence: TGTGCCAGTCTCGGTGCAAGGGGGGGGCAGGGCCCCTACGAGCAGTACTTC. This codes for CASLGARGGQGPYEQYF.

The genes are TRBV27 and TRBJ2-3; TRBD2 might be the D (6 bases). CDR1 and CDR2 (germline): MNHEY, SMNVEV (reference sequence). The CDR3 is 15 residues long. With 5 bases removed from V and 0 bases from J, the gap between germline ends came to 12 bases. The CDR3 DNA is TGTGCCAGCAGTCCGACCGGGACTAGCACAGATACGCAGTATTTT. Translated, it gives CASSPTGTSTDTQYF.

This clone has only one observation. The rearrangement joins TRBV2 to TRBJ2-5, with 11 bases lining up with TRBD2. Germline assignment: CDR1 SNHLY and CDR2 FYNNEI. This CDR3 comprises 18 residues. The V gene end was trimmed by 6 bases and the J gene end by 1 base; junction bases not matched to a gene: 13. CDR3 coding DNA: TGTGCCAGCAGACCCCTCCCCCCTAGCGGGGGGAGCCAAGAGACCCAGTACTTC. Encoded protein: CASRPLPPSGGSQETQYF.

The chain combines TRBV4-1 with TRBJ2-5, with 7 bases fitting TRBD2. CDR3 length: 16 residues. Trimming took 3 bases from V and 2 from J; bases not matched to a gene: 9. CDR1 is MGHRA, CDR2 YSYEKL, per germline. CDR3 DNA sequence: TGCGCCAGCAGCCAGGTTCTAGCGGCCGAACAAGAGACCCAGTACTTC. This sequence encodes CASSQVLAAEQETQYF.

V usage is TRBV6-5 and J usage is TRBJ1-3; 9 bases map to TRBD1. This CDR3 has 14 amino acids. The germline V gene encodes CDR1 MNHEY and CDR2 SVGAGI. Unmatched junction bases numbered 1, after V lost 4 bases and J lost 3 bases. In DNA form, the CDR3 reads TGTGCCAGCAGTTCGGACAGGGGTGGAAACACCATATATTTT. Amino acid sequence: CASSSDRGGNTIYF.